This T cell receptor beta chain was recorded in a study of molecular identifiers for immune sequencing clone quantification. The germline V gene has CDR1 SQVTM and CDR2 ANQGSEA. This CDR3 has 13 amino acids. The V and J ends lost 2 bases and 5 bases respectively, with 12 bases between them. One entry per CDR3 protein, called by TCRdb with MiXCR from the PCR reads. The top ten clones hold approximately 0.8% of a sample with about 500,000 distinct CDR3 sequences, about 20% of them seen once. The sample taken for sequencing was naive CD8+ T cells from blood, with Jurkat cell RNA spiked in. Subset given: FACS-sorted CD8+CD4-CCR7+CD45RA+ naive T cells. The sequence was collected from a human donor in good health. Some libraries in this study had Jurkat cell RNA spiked in. This sequence joins TRBV29-1 and TRBJ2-5; D is uncertain. This CDR3 reads CSVESSILETQYF. CDR3 nucleotide sequence: TGCAGCGTTGAATCTTCGATTCTGGAGACCCAGTACTTC.